Sequencing of this TCR beta chain was carried out in a study of T cell repertoires in cytomegalovirus infection. Across the whole study: The public TCR beta signatures pointed to both CMV infection and matching HLA type.

About this clonotype itself: Its target is not known. At one of its ends the junction is not consistent with the germline gene, which may arise from a read error.

Germline V lookup: CDR1 MGHRA, CDR2 YSYEKL. The CDR3 loop spans 16 amino acids. MiXCR was run by TCRdb on the reads, yielding one entry per CDR3 protein. The data show some 500,000 distinct CDR3 sequences, 33% seen once. Regarding the study as a whole: Identification of carriers of CMV plus the relevant HLA was performed using cumulative public TCR beta family frequency.

This clonotype was obtained from a human donor in good health (CMV status not recorded). Some clones in this sample may be carry-over from other donors' samples. The sequencing used cultured PBMCs, collected from culture after CMV antigen stimulation. The rearrangement joins TRBV4-1 to TRBJ2-3, with D perhaps TRBD2 (6 bases). The CDR3 spells CASSQVEGDPLDTQYF. Written as DNA, the CDR3 is TGTGCCAGCAGCCAAGTGGAGGGAGACCCGTTAGATACGCAGTATTTT.